This T cell receptor (beta chain) was recorded in a study of blood T cell repertoires in COVID-19. TCRdb's copy holds only in-frame clones and misses some; the assay was immunoSEQ multiplex PCR. The sample shows 90,000 to 150,000 clones, more than 80% of them seen only once. From germline, CDR1 is MNHEY and CDR2 SMNVEV (reference sequence). This CDR3 comprises 13 residues. V lost 7 bases, J lost 5 bases, and 12 bases lay in between. Material for sequencing was peripheral blood. This TCR derives from a man in his sixties or seventies with active or convalescent COVID-19. The chain carries TRBV27 and TRBJ2-4, with a weak D call TRBD1 (6 bases). Here the CDR3 reads CASNKQGENIQYF. The CDR3 DNA sequence: TGTGCCAGCAACAAACAGGGAGAAAACATTCAGTACTTC.